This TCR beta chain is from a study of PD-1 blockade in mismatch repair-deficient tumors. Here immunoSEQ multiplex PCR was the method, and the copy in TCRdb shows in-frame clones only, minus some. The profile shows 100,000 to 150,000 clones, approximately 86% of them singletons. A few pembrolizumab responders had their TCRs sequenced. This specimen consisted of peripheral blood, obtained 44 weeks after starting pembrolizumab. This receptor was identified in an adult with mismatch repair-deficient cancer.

CDR3 in DNA: TGTGCCAGCCGCAGTAGCGGCCAAGAGACCCAGTACTTC. This translates into CASRSSGQETQYF. J is TRBJ2-5 and V is TRBV28, with TRBD2 as a possible D gene (6 bases). The CDR3 covers 13 residues. Germline lookup yields CDR1 MDHEN and CDR2 SYDVKM. V was trimmed by 8 bases and J by 1 base, leaving 11 bases between them.